Following are 26 T cell receptor beta chains from one sample sequenced in a study of blood T cell repertoires in COVID-19. The protocol was immunoSEQ multiplex PCR, while the TCRdb copy is restricted to in-frame clones and leaves out a portion. The sample has under 350,000 clones, about nine tenths seen once. Sequencing was done on a sample of peripheral blood. The receptor source for this set is a woman aged 25-40 years with COVID-19, enrolled during active disease.

This chain joins TRBV3-1 (or the pseudogene TRBV3-2) and TRBJ1-2; the D is unclear. The CDR3 extends over 14 amino acids. Looked up from germline, CDR1 is LGHDT and CDR2 is YNNKEL (reference sequence). V was cut by 4 bases and J by 4 bases, with 13 bases left in between. CDR3 sequence reads: CASSLFSKRYGYTF. The CDR3 DNA reads TGTGCCAGCAGCCTCTTCAGTAAACGCTATGGCTACACCTTC.

The CDR3 coding sequence is TGTGCCAGCACGGCACAGGCGTACTATGGCTACACCTTC. Amino acids: CASTAQAYYGYTF. This sequence joins TRBV12-3 or TRBV12-4 and TRBJ1-2; a weak D match, TRBD1 (5 bases). V was clipped by 7 bases and J by 3 bases, with 12 bases between them. There are 13 residues in the CDR3.

This clone was counted a single time. The V call is TRBV7-9, the J call TRBJ2-3, with D possibly being TRBD2 (6 bases). Germline V gene data show CDR1 as SEHNR and CDR2 as FQNEAQ (reference sequence). V was trimmed by 3 bases and J by 2 bases, leaving 9 bases between them. This CDR3 is 14 amino acids long. CDR3: CASSFGGATDTQYF. CDR3 DNA sequence: TGTGCCAGCAGCTTCGGAGGGGCCACAGATACGCAGTATTTT.

V usage is TRBV5-4 and J usage is TRBJ2-7; 8 bases are a match to TRBD1. The CDR3 is 13 amino acids. The germline gives CDR1 SGHNT, CDR2 YYREEE (reference sequence). Trimming took 7 bases from V and 3 from J; bases not matched to a gene: 6. This CDR3 reads CASPTGGFYEQYF. As DNA, the CDR3 is TGTGCCAGCCCCACAGGGGGGTTCTACGAGCAGTACTTC.

V and J are TRBV20-1 and TRBJ1-2; no firm D call. The CDR3 runs 11 residues. Trimming took 3 bases from V and 3 from J, leaving 5 bases between them. Germline values: CDR1 DFQATT, CDR2 SNEGSKA (reference sequence). The CDR3 loop reads CSAREDYGYTF. CDR3 nucleotide sequence: TGCAGTGCTAGGGAGGACTATGGCTACACCTTC.

The rearrangement links TRBV2 to TRBJ2-5; the match to TRBD2 covers 7 bases. This CDR3 is 14 amino acids long. J lost 2 bases, V lost 5 bases, and 5 bases had no gene match. Looked up from germline, CDR1 is SNHLY and CDR2 is FYNNEI. DNA for the CDR3: TGTGCCAGCAGTACGGGGGGACGGCAAGAGACCCAGTACTTC. This translates into CASSTGGRQETQYF.

The CDR3, as DNA: TGTGCCAGCAGCGGAGCAGTCTACGAGCAGTACTTC. This encodes CASSGAVYEQYF. The rearrangement joins TRBV5-4 to TRBJ2-7, with no clear D. The CDR3 is 12 amino acids. The V and J ends lost 4 bases and 3 bases respectively, with 8 bases between them. Germline CDR1 is SGHNT and CDR2 is YYREEE (reference sequence).

The chain employs TRBV2 and TRBJ1-1; 7 nucleotides align to TRBD1. The J segment lost 4 bases and the V segment lost 7 bases, leaving 3 bases of the junction unmatched. The CDR3 runs 12 residues. The V gene's germline CDR1 is SNHLY and CDR2 FYNNEI. The CDR3 loop is CASKRQGTEAFF. The CDR3 nucleotides are TGTGCCAGCAAAAGACAGGGCACTGAAGCTTTCTTT.

This chain uses TRBV2 with TRBJ2-3; maybe TRBD1 (5 bases). The ends were cut back, 6 bases at V and 0 bases at J, with 10 bases in the middle. The CDR3 is made up of 14 amino acids. CDR1 is SNHLY, CDR2 FYNNEI, per germline. As DNA, the CDR3 is TGTGCCAGCAGCCGACAGACTAGCACAGATACGCAGTATTTT. Amino acid sequence: CASSRQTSTDTQYF.

This clone came up once. The gene calls are TRBV6-2 or TRBV6-3 and TRBJ1-1, with 7 bases aligning to TRBD1. Per germline, CDR1 MNHEY and CDR2 SVGEGT. The V and J ends lost 5 bases and 8 bases, in that order; junction bases with no gene match: 5. The CDR3 spans 12 residues. The CDR3 loop reads CASSDGQAEAFF. DNA of the CDR3: TGTGCCAGCAGTGACGGACAGGCCGAAGCTTTCTTT.

The rearrangement uses TRBV12-3 or TRBV12-4 and TRBJ1-1; a weak D match, TRBD1 (6 bases). The CDR3 extends over 13 amino acids. Trimming shortened V by 6 bases and J by 11 bases, and 19 bases separated the two germline ends. The CDR3 sequence: CASSQQGYLTAFF. In nucleotides, the CDR3 is TGTGCCAGCAGCCAACAGGGATACTTAACGGCTTTCTTT.

This clone was recorded a few times. The chain is built from TRBV6-5 and TRBJ2-7; no clear D gene. The CDR3 spans 11 residues. The germline V gene has CDR1 MNHEY and CDR2 SVGAGI. V was cut by 5 bases and J by 4 bases, with 6 bases left in between. The CDR3 bases are TGTGCCAGCAGTAGCCTGTACGAGCAGTACGTC. Its protein product is CASSSLYEQYV.

The V call is TRBV4-3, the J call TRBJ2-5, with 11 bases aligning to TRBD2. Trimming at V came to 1 base and at J to 5 bases, leaving 9 bases not matched to a gene. The CDR3 runs to 17 residues. CDR1 is LGHNA and CDR2 is YSLEER in the germline V gene. In DNA, the CDR3 is TGCGCCAGCAGCCAAGTCTATAGCGGGGGGGCAGGGGAGACCCAGTACTTC. This codes for CASSQVYSGGAGETQYF.

This clone occurred once. The rearrangement links TRBV5-6 to TRBJ1-1; TRBD1 is a possible D gene (5 bases). Germline CDR1 SGHDT, CDR2 YYEEEE. The germline V and J ends were trimmed by 2 bases and 6 bases, with 14 bases remaining between them. The CDR3 loop spans 14 amino acids. CDR3 in amino acids: CASSLAGVRAEAFF. The CDR3 nucleotides are TGTGCCAGCAGCTTAGCGGGGGTGAGGGCTGAAGCTTTCTTT.

The chain employs TRBV3-1 (or the pseudogene TRBV3-2) and TRBJ2-5; TRBD2 matches 10 bases. CDR1 LGHDT and CDR2 YNNKEL come from the germline V gene (reference sequence). The CDR3 has 16 amino acids. V gave up 2 bases and J gave up 3 bases; unmatched junction bases: 6. Here the CDR3 reads CASSQTRTSGEETQYF. CDR3 DNA: TGTGCCAGCAGCCAAACACGGACTAGCGGAGAAGAGACCCAGTACTTC.

This sequence joins TRBV30 and TRBJ1-3, with 7 bases aligning to TRBD1. The CDR3 is 17 amino acids. V dropped 3 bases and J dropped 1; count of bases not matched to a gene: 12. Germline lookup yields CDR1 GTSNPN and CDR2 SVGIG (reference sequence). The CDR3 loop reads CAWSLLSGQISGNTIYF. The CDR3 DNA follows: TGTGCCTGGAGCCTATTATCGGGACAGATTTCTGGAAACACCATATATTTT.

The chain links TRBV19 to TRBJ1-1, with D perhaps matching TRBD1 (6 bases). V lost 4 bases and J lost 7, with 22 bases in between. From germline, CDR1 is LNHDA and CDR2 SQIVND (reference sequence). This CDR3 is 16 amino acids long. The CDR3 spells CASSTPGTPTGLEAFF. The CDR3 DNA sequence: TGTGCCAGTAGTACCCCCGGGACACCCACGGGGCTTGAAGCTTTCTTT.

This chain connects TRBV4-1 to TRBJ1-4; no clear D. Germline loops: CDR1 MGHRA, CDR2 YSYEKL. V shed 6 bases and J shed 0 bases, with 8 bases lying between them. The CDR3 extends over 14 amino acids. CDR3 bases: TGCGCCAGCAGATACAGCCCAACTAATGAAAAACTGTTTTTT. It is translated as CASRYSPTNEKLFF.

The chain couples TRBV7-9 to TRBJ1-2, with D tentatively TRBD1 (5 bases). V was clipped by 1 base and J by 10 bases, with 10 bases between them. Germline V gene lookup returns CDR1 SEHNR and CDR2 FQNEAQ (reference sequence). The CDR3 has 12 amino acids. The CDR3 loop is CASSLGRDFYTF. As DNA, the CDR3 is TGTGCCAGCAGCTTAGGGAGGGACTTCTACACCTTC.

The rearrangement links TRBV11-2 to TRBJ2-5, with D possibly TRBD1 on 6 matching bases. This CDR3 comprises 15 residues. Germline-derived CDR1 and CDR2 are SGHAT and FQNNGV. The V and J ends lost 4 bases and 5 bases respectively, with 17 bases between them. DNA of the CDR3: TGTGCCAGCAGCTCTCTCACAGGGATTGGTGAGACCCAGTACTTC. Its protein product is CASSSLTGIGETQYF.

The chain has TRBV5-5 and TRBJ2-1; D is possibly TRBD1 (6 bases). The CDR3 contains 17 residues. Germline lookup yields CDR1 SGHKS and CDR2 YYEKEE (reference sequence). Trimming took 4 bases from V and 7 from J, leaving 24 bases between them. The CDR3: CASSPLTPGGRGNEQFF. The CDR3 DNA reads TGTGCCAGCAGCCCACTGACGCCTGGGGGCAGGGGAAATGAGCAGTTCTTC. The full variable domain, completed using reference TRBV5-5 and TRBJ2-1, is DAGVTQSPTHLIKTRGQQVTLRCSPISGHKSVSWYQQVLGQGPQFIFQYYEKEERGRGNFPDRFSARQFPNYSSELNVNALLLGDSALYLCASSPLTPGGRGNEQFFGPGTRLTVL.

V and J are TRBV6-2 or TRBV6-3 and TRBJ2-7; 11 bases line up with TRBD2. The CDR3 sequence is 14 residues long. The ends lost 6 bases at V and 6 bases at J; junction bases unmatched: 7. Germline loops: CDR1 MNHEY, CDR2 SVGEGT. The CDR3 loop is CASSTIAGGREQYF. The CDR3 DNA follows: TGTGCCAGCAGCACTATAGCGGGGGGGCGCGAGCAGTACTTC.

The V and J genes are TRBV28 and TRBJ1-5; maybe TRBD1 (5 bases). The CDR3 length is 14 residues. V was shortened by 8 bases and J by 6 bases, with 17 bases between the two germline ends. From germline, CDR1 is MDHEN and CDR2 SYDVKM. The DNA of the CDR3 is TGTGCCAGCGGGAGGGAGGGGCAGGGTCAGCCCCAGCATTTT. Protein: CASGREGQGQPQHF.

V gene TRBV6-5 combines with J gene TRBJ1-2; D remains unclear. Germline V lookup: CDR1 MNHEY, CDR2 SVGAGI. The CDR3 contains 12 residues. V gave up 6 bases and J gave up 8 bases, with 13 bases separating them. CDR3 DNA sequence: TGTGCCAGCAGCACGCGCGCTTGGGGCTACACCTTC. It yields the protein CASSTRAWGYTF.

The V call is TRBV2, the J call TRBJ1-2, with a tentative D call TRBD1 (6 bases). The germline V and J ends were trimmed by 10 bases and 4 bases, with 16 bases remaining between them. The CDR3 has 13 residues. Germline loops: CDR1 SNHLY, CDR2 FYNNEI. DNA of the CDR3: TGTGCCATAACCGGGGGGCTCGGCTATGGCTACACCTTC. It is translated as CAITGGLGYGYTF.

The chain employs TRBV28 and TRBJ2-2, with D tentatively TRBD1 (7 bases). Germline V gene lookup returns CDR1 MDHEN and CDR2 SYDVKM. V was pared by 2 bases and J by 7 bases, with 14 bases between. The CDR3 loop spans 15 amino acids. This chain's CDR3 is CASSLGRRGHGELFF. CDR3 bases: TGTGCCAGCAGTTTAGGGCGGAGGGGGCACGGGGAGCTGTTTTTT.